These T cell receptor beta chains were read from a single sample in a study of radiotherapy plus CTLA-4 blockade in lung cancer. Sequenced by immunoSEQ multiplex PCR; TCRdb stores in-frame clones only, minus some. The table lists 50,000 to 85,000 clones, about 83% of them singletons. Sequences were derived from peripheral blood, sampled from a patient treated with radiotherapy plus ipilimumab. The receptors derive from a human donor with non-small cell lung cancer who had a partial response to radiotherapy plus ipilimumab. Each CDR3 is given with its conserved first and last residue. Each record gives: V gene, D gene, clone size, J gene, CDR3 DNA, CDR3 protein. The D gene is left open where the match is weak. Clone size appears in some rows only: once, few, many, or a class for an expanded clone.

V gene: TRBV28; D gene: TRBD1; clone size: NA; J gene: TRBJ2-3; CDR3 DNA: TGTGCCAGCAGTTCCACCCGCATAGAGTCAGGGGGTTCTAGCACAGATACGCAGTATTTT; CDR3 protein: CASSSTRIESGGSSTDTQYF
V gene: TRBV5-1; D gene: TRBD1; clone size: NA; J gene: TRBJ1-1; CDR3 DNA: TGCGCCAGCAGCTCCCAGGACAGGGGGCGGACTGAAGCTTTCTTT; CDR3 protein: CASSSQDRGRTEAFF
V gene: TRBV6-6; D gene: NA; clone size: NA; J gene: TRBJ2-5; CDR3 DNA: TGTGCCAGCAGCCGAGAAGAGACCCAGTACTTC; CDR3 protein: CASSREETQYF
V gene: TRBV9; D gene: NA; clone size: NA; J gene: TRBJ1-3; CDR3 DNA: TGTGCCAGCAGCGTAGGACAGCTCTTCTCTGGAAACACCATATATTTT; CDR3 protein: CASSVGQLFSGNTIYF
V gene: TRBV7-3; D gene: TRBD1; clone size: NA; J gene: TRBJ1-3; CDR3 DNA: TGTGCCAGCAGCCCCGGCAGGGGGCCTGGAAACACCATATATTTT; CDR3 protein: CASSPGRGPGNTIYF
V gene: TRBV7-2; D gene: TRBD2; clone size: NA; J gene: TRBJ2-7; CDR3 DNA: TGTGCCAGCAGCCCGGGACTAGTTAACGAGCAGTACTTC; CDR3 protein: CASSPGLVNEQYF
V gene: TRBV29-1; D gene: NA; clone size: few; J gene: TRBJ2-5; CDR3 DNA: TGCAGCGTTCTGCCTGACAGCCAAGAGACCCAGTACTTC; CDR3 protein: CSVLPDSQETQYF
V gene: TRBV2; D gene: TRBD2; clone size: NA; J gene: TRBJ2-5; CDR3 DNA: TGTGCCAGCAGGGGTCCGGGGGGGGCGGTCGAGACCCAGTACTTC; CDR3 protein: CASRGPGGAVETQYF
V gene: TRBV5-1; D gene: TRBD1; clone size: NA; J gene: TRBJ1-1; CDR3 DNA: TGCGCCAGCAGCTTGAAGGGGGCGGACACTGAAGCTTTCTTT; CDR3 protein: CASSLKGADTEAFF
V gene: TRBV18; D gene: TRBD2; clone size: NA; J gene: TRBJ2-7; CDR3 DNA: TGTGCCAGCTCACCAAGTGGGGAGGGGAGGCCGAGTGGGCAGTACTTC; CDR3 protein: CASSPSGEGRPSGQYF